These 15 T cell receptor beta chains were sequenced from one sample in a study of post-analysis software for immune sequencing data. Study findings and constraints: Elevated frequency relative to controls characterized a handful of TRBV segments in patients, TRBV5-6, TRBV5-1 and TRBV20-1 among them.

Sequencing libraries made from TCR beta cDNA carried unique molecular identifiers. MiXCR, run by TCRdb on the PCR reads, gives a single entry per CDR3 protein. The sample consists of about 770,000 distinct CDR3 sequences, roughly 46% of them appearing once. These receptors are not linked to any known antigen. What was sequenced was blood. Receptor source: a girl under 18 with multiple sclerosis.

This clonotype appeared a single time. The chain joins TRBV19 to TRBJ2-2, with no clear D. Germline V lookup: CDR1 LNHDA, CDR2 SQIVND (reference sequence). With 10 bases removed from V and 6 bases from J, the gap between germline ends came to 12 bases. The CDR3 totals 12 residues. The CDR3 spells CATSRVAGELFF. The CDR3 DNA sequence: TGTGCCACAAGTAGGGTCGCCGGGGAGCTGTTTTTT.

The V and J genes are TRBV14 and TRBJ2-7; TRBD2 matches at 7 bases. The CDR3 spans 14 residues. Germline CDR1 is SGHDN and CDR2 is FVKESK. Trimming took 6 bases from V and 2 from J; bases not matched to a gene: 7. This chain's CDR3 is CASRLSGTPYEQYF. For the CDR3, the DNA is TGTGCCAGCAGATTAAGCGGGACGCCCTACGAGCAGTACTTC.

This clonotype was counted a few times. This CDR3 is CASSVGGDSPYEQYF. CDR3 DNA: TGTGCCAGCAGCGTAGGGGGGGACAGCCCCTACGAGCAGTACTTC. The chain employs TRBV9 and TRBJ2-7; perhaps TRBD1 as D (7 bases). Germline V CDR1 and CDR2: SGDLS, YYNGEE. This CDR3 comprises 15 residues. Trimming stripped 0 bases from V and 2 bases from J, with 12 bases between.

In its sample, this clonotype was seen a few times. V usage is TRBV30 and J usage is TRBJ2-2, with TRBD2 as a possible D gene (6 bases). The germline V gene has CDR1 GTSNPN and CDR2 SVGIG (reference sequence). The V and J ends lost 3 bases and 4 bases respectively, with 15 bases between them. This CDR3 region has 15 residues. This CDR3 reads CAWSESGVGTGELFF. Written as DNA, the CDR3 is TGTGCCTGGAGCGAATCGGGGGTAGGCACCGGGGAGCTGTTTTTT.

V usage is TRBV7-3 and J usage is TRBJ2-1; 9 bases are shared with TRBD1. The V segment lost 4 bases and the J segment 2 bases; nucleotides outside the gene matches: 6. The CDR3 is 16 residues long. Germline V gene sequence: CDR1 SGHTA, CDR2 FQGTGA. DNA for the CDR3: TGTGCCAGCAGCTCGCCGGGACAGGGACCCTACAATGAGCAGTTCTTC. The encoded protein is CASSSPGQGPYNEQFF.

The V gene is TRBV7-2, the J gene TRBJ2-7, with TRBD2 identical over 7 bases. V lost 2 bases and J lost 4; bases outside the gene matches: 8. The CDR3 has 15 amino acids. Germline V CDR1 and CDR2: SGHTA, FQGNSA. In DNA, the CDR3 is TGTGCCAGCAGCTTAACCGGCGGGAGCTTATACGAGCAGTACTTC. Encoded protein: CASSLTGGSLYEQYF.

The CDR3 reads CASSVGSWGSGRQTQYF. The CDR3 bases are TGTGCCAGCAGCGTAGGATCCTGGGGTAGCGGGAGACAGACCCAGTACTTC. The chain uses TRBV9 and TRBJ2-5; TRBD2 aligns across 9 bases. Germline CDR1 reads SGDLS; CDR2 reads YYNGEE. V lost 0 bases and J lost 6; bases outside the gene matches: 12. This CDR3 region has 17 residues.

The sample holds one count of this clonotype. The CDR3 DNA reads TGTGCCAGCAGCCCCCCCCCGCCCAAAGCCCCCGACGAGCAGTACTTC. It yields the protein CASSPPPPKAPDEQYF. The chain recombines TRBV7-9 with TRBJ2-5, with D unclear. The closer fit of TRBJ2-7 to the DNA end suggests the J call may be wrong. The CDR3 has 16 residues. Germline CDR1 is SEHNR and CDR2 is FQNEAQ (reference sequence).

J is TRBJ2-5 and V is TRBV11-2, with 7 positions matching TRBD2. The trim removed 0 bases at V and 6 bases at J, leaving 10 bases unmatched. The germline CDR1 and CDR2 sequences are SGHAT and FQNNGV. CDR3 size: 16 residues. DNA for the CDR3: TGTGCCAGCAGCTTAGATCGATTACTAGCGCGAAAGACCCAGTACTTC. This codes for CASSLDRLLARKTQYF.

In DNA, the CDR3 is TGTGCCAGCAGCCAAGCTGACGGACACTCTGAAGCTTTCTTT. Amino acids: CASSQADGHSEAFF. This chain connects TRBV3-1 to TRBJ1-1; D might be TRBD1 (5 bases). V dropped 1 base and J dropped 6 bases, with 12 bases sitting between them. The CDR3 is 14 residues long. CDR1 and CDR2 (germline): LGHDT, YNNKEL (reference sequence).

This clonotype occurred a few times. This chain joins TRBV7-9 and TRBJ2-7; 13 positions match TRBD2. Germline CDR1 is SEHNR and CDR2 is FQNEAQ (reference sequence). V was clipped by 5 bases and J by 5 bases; unmatched bases: 12. This CDR3 has 17 amino acids. Written as DNA, the CDR3 is TGTGCCAGCAGCCCACGGACTAGCGGGAGTAGTGCCCACGAGCAGTACTTC. It is translated as CASSPRTSGSSAHEQYF.

V and J are TRBV12-3 or TRBV12-4 and TRBJ2-7; the match to TRBD1 covers 9 bases. This CDR3 contains 16 residues. Losses at the gene ends were 3 bases for V and 7 bases for J; bases not matched to a gene: 13. Here the CDR3 DNA reads TGTGCCAGCAGTTTGGGGCGAAGACAGGGGGTAGGGGAGCAGTACTTC. This sequence encodes CASSLGRRQGVGEQYF.

The chain combines TRBV15 with TRBJ2-7; TRBD2 aligns across 7 bases. In germline, CDR1 is LNHNV, CDR2 YYDKDF (reference sequence). V lost 2 bases, J lost 0 bases, and 4 bases stayed unmatched. The CDR3 is made up of 15 amino acids. The CDR3, as DNA: TGTGCCACCAGCAGACGTCTAGCGGACTCCTACGAGCAGTACTTC. Its protein is CATSRRLADSYEQYF.

V and J are TRBV7-6 and TRBJ2-7; TRBD2 agrees at 8 bases. V gave up 0 bases and J gave up 6 bases; unmatched junction bases: 10. The CDR3 spans 16 residues. Germline CDR1 is SGHVS and CDR2 is FNYEAQ. The CDR3 nucleotides read TGTGCCAGCAGCTTAGCCACGGGAGGGGCATTGGGCGAGCAGTACTTC. Translating it yields CASSLATGGALGEQYF.

The V and J genes are TRBV14 and TRBJ2-7, with 8 bases matching TRBD1. The V segment lost 2 bases and the J segment 4 bases; nucleotides outside the gene matches: 7. CDR3 length equals 15 residues. Germline values: CDR1 SGHDN, CDR2 FVKESK. CDR3 sequence reads: CASSQSGQGIYEQYF. For the CDR3, the DNA is TGTGCCAGCAGCCAATCCGGACAGGGAATTTACGAGCAGTACTTC.